Presented here are 23 T cell receptor beta chains from one specimen sequenced in a study of T cells in Graves' hyperthyroidism and ophthalmopathy. There were TCR beta CDR3 regions amplified from RNA transcripts. The primer set for the first-round RT-PCR of the TCR CDR3 was HTBI. TCRdb re-analysed the multiplex PCR reads in MiXCR, keeping a single row per CDR3 protein. The sample includes hundreds of thousands of distinct CDR3 sequences, 35% to 40% of them seen just once. Sequenced material: blood. Receptor source: a man aged 18 to 30 with Graves' hyperthyroidism.

The chain combines TRBV12-3 or TRBV12-4 with TRBJ1-1; the D is unclear. V lost 6 bases, J lost 1 base, and 12 bases lay in between. The CDR3 extends over 14 amino acids. Written as DNA, the CDR3 is TGTGCCAGCAGGTCAGAGGGAAGGAACACTGAAGCTTTCTTT. Its translation: CASRSEGRNTEAFF.

The rearrangement joins TRBV4-3 to TRBJ2-7; maybe TRBD1 (6 bases). The CDR3 loop spans 14 amino acids. V was trimmed by 5 bases and J by 5 bases, leaving 16 bases between them. From germline, CDR1 is LGHNA and CDR2 YSLEER. The CDR3 DNA follows: TGCGCCAGCAGCAAGGACAGTAGTCCGGACGAGCAGTACTTC. Encoded protein: CASSKDSSPDEQYF.

The chain links TRBV10-3 to TRBJ2-3; D uncertain. This CDR3 is built from 12 residues. CDR1 is ENHRY and CDR2 is SYGVKD in the germline V gene. With 10 bases removed from V and 1 base from J, the gap between germline ends came to 9 bases. CDR3 bases: TGTGCCACCCGCTCGGGCACAGATACGCAGTATTTT. It encodes CATRSGTDTQYF.

The chain joins TRBV2 to TRBJ2-7, with D tentatively TRBD1 or TRBD2 (5 bases each). The CDR3 is made up of 14 amino acids. Trimming left V 5 bases short and J 6 bases short, with 17 bases between. Per the germline V gene, CDR1 is SNHLY and CDR2 is FYNNEI. CDR3 nucleotides: TGTGCCAGCAGTTTAACGGGGACGGCGGCCGAGCAGTACTTC. Translation: CASSLTGTAAEQYF. The full variable domain, with the rest looked up from reference TRBV2 and TRBJ2-7, is EPEVTQTPSHQVTQMGQEVILRCVPISNHLYFYWYRQILGQKVEFLVSFYNNEISEKSEIFDDQFSVERPDGSNFTLKIRSTKLEDSAMYFCASSLTGTAAEQYFGPGTRLTVT.

The genes are TRBV20-1 and TRBJ1-4; no definite D call. The CDR3 consists of 16 residues. Between the trimmed V and J ends, which lost 0 bases and 0 bases, there was a span of 11 bases. Germline V gene lookup returns CDR1 DFQATT and CDR2 SNEGSKA (reference sequence). CDR3 sequence: CSARDPLYATNEKLFF. CDR3 nucleotide sequence: TGCAGTGCTAGAGATCCCCTGTATGCAACTAATGAAAAACTGTTTTTT.

This clonotype was seen a few times. The V and J genes are TRBV7-2 and TRBJ1-3, with D unclear. Trimming left V 2 bases short and J 0 bases short, with 8 bases between. The germline gives CDR1 SGHTA, CDR2 FQGNSA. This CDR3 spans 15 amino acids. The CDR3 loop reads CASSLRLSSGNTIYF. CDR3 DNA: TGTGCCAGCAGCTTAAGGTTAAGCTCTGGAAACACCATATATTTT. The variable domain in full, with the rest retrieved from reference TRBV7-2 and TRBJ1-3, is GAGVSQSPSNKVTEKGKDVELRCDPISGHTALYWYRQSLGQGLEFLIYFQGNSAPDKSGLPSDRFSAERTGGSVSTLTIQRTQQEDSAVYLCASSLRLSSGNTIYFGEGSWLTVV.

The chain combines TRBV29-1 with TRBJ1-2, with 8 bases identical to TRBD1. J gave up 8 bases and V 7 bases, and 12 bases lay outside the gene matches. Germline CDR1 and CDR2: SQVTM and ANQGSEA. The CDR3 has 13 amino acids. The CDR3 coding sequence is TGCAGCGCCTGCACAGGGACAGGTGGCGGCTACACCTTC. Residues: CSACTGTGGGYTF.

In this sample, this clonotype turned up a few times. The chain has TRBV6-2 or TRBV6-3 and TRBJ1-1; unclear D gene. This CDR3 is 13 amino acids long. V was shortened by 6 bases and J by 2 bases, with 10 bases between the two germline ends. Germline V gene sequence: CDR1 MNHEY, CDR2 SVGEGT. This CDR3 is CASRLEVNTEAFF. CDR3 in DNA: TGTGCCAGCAGATTAGAGGTTAACACTGAAGCTTTCTTT.

The chain combines TRBV4-3 with TRBJ1-1; a possible D gene is TRBD1 (5 bases). The V end was cut by 0 bases, the J end by 6 bases, with 17 bases between. The CDR3 extends over 16 amino acids. Germline assignment: CDR1 LGHNA and CDR2 YSLEER. CDR3 protein: CASSQDLKGALAEAFF. The CDR3 DNA is TGCGCCAGCAGCCAAGATCTTAAAGGGGCTTTGGCTGAAGCTTTCTTT.

A few counts support this clonotype. The chain joins TRBV19 to TRBJ2-5; weak D call: TRBD2 (5 bases). The germline V gene has CDR1 LNHDA and CDR2 SQIVND (reference sequence). CDR3 length equals 13 residues. V was clipped by 3 bases and J by 3 bases, with 8 bases between them. The chain's CDR3 is CASSISGEETQYF. DNA of the CDR3: TGTGCCAGTAGTATTTCCGGGGAAGAGACCCAGTACTTC.

This clonotype was seen repeatedly, ten times or more. The V and J genes are TRBV19 and TRBJ2-7; 10 bases fit TRBD2. J gave up 3 bases and V 10 bases, and 6 bases lay outside the gene matches. The CDR3 consists of 13 residues. Germline V gene sequence: CDR1 LNHDA, CDR2 SQIVND (reference sequence). In nucleotides, the CDR3 is TGTGCCACCTCTAGCGGGAGCGGCTACGAGCAGTACTTC. This translates into CATSSGSGYEQYF.

The chain recombines TRBV29-1 with TRBJ1-2, with unresolved D. The CDR3 runs to 11 residues. Germline CDR1 reads SQVTM; CDR2 reads ANQGSEA. Trimming took off 4 bases at V and 2 bases at J, with 5 bases between the two ends. CDR3 nucleotides: TGCAGCGTTGGCCCCAACTATGGCTACACCTTC. It specifies CSVGPNYGYTF.

In DNA, the CDR3 is TGTGCCAGCAGCTCACCCAGGGGTGTTCAAGAGACCCAGTACTTC. Amino acid sequence: CASSSPRGVQETQYF. This chain joins TRBV7-2 and TRBJ2-5, with D perhaps TRBD1 (6 bases). This CDR3 spans 15 amino acids. Trimming removed 4 bases from V and 2 bases from J, with 14 bases in between. The germline V gene encodes CDR1 SGHTA and CDR2 FQGNSA.

This clonotype appeared many times. The chain employs TRBV2 and TRBJ2-5; D ambiguous. There are 10 residues in the CDR3. With 7 bases removed from V and 5 bases from J, the gap between germline ends came to 5 bases. The V gene's germline CDR1 is SNHLY and CDR2 FYNNEI. As DNA, the CDR3 is TGTGCCAGCATGGGGGAGACCCAGTACTTC. It codes for CASMGETQYF. Full variable domain (remainder filled in from reference TRBV2 and TRBJ2-5): EPEVTQTPSHQVTQMGQEVILRCVPISNHLYFYWYRQILGQKVEFLVSFYNNEISEKSEIFDDQFSVERPDGSNFTLKIRSTKLEDSAMYFCASMGETQYFGPGTRLLVL.

Comment on this clonotype: A junction boundary mismatches the germline segment, possibly from a read error. This chain joins TRBV10-3 and TRBJ2-2; TRBD2 matches 13 bases. This CDR3 comprises 14 residues. Germline lookup yields CDR1 ENHRY and CDR2 SYGVKD. CDR3 residues: CASSWTSGSGELFF. DNA for the CDR3: TGTGCCAGCAGTTGGACTAGCGGGAGCGGGGAGCTGTTTTTT.

This clonotype was found a few times. The rearrangement uses TRBV15 and TRBJ1-1; a weak D match, TRBD1 (6 bases). The CDR3 covers 16 residues. Deletions cut 1 base from V and 5 bases from J, with 17 bases between. CDR1 and CDR2 from the germline V gene are LNHNV and YYDKDF (reference sequence). CDR3 loop: CATSRGGGRAWTEAFF. The CDR3 bases are TGTGCCACCAGCAGAGGGGGGGGCAGGGCTTGGACTGAAGCTTTCTTT.

In its sample, this clonotype was seen many times. The V call is TRBV19, the J call TRBJ1-5; D is possibly TRBD1 (5 bases). The V gene lost 3 bases and the J gene lost 3 bases, with 12 bases spanning the gap. This CDR3 comprises 15 residues. The germline V gene encodes CDR1 LNHDA and CDR2 SQIVND (reference sequence). The CDR3 here is CASSMGGRDNQPQHF. The CDR3 bases are TGTGCCAGTAGTATGGGGGGTAGGGACAATCAGCCCCAGCATTTT.

The V and J genes are TRBV9 and TRBJ1-2; TRBD1 might be the D (5 bases). The V gene's germline CDR1 is SGDLS and CDR2 YYNGEE. The V gene lost 4 bases and the J gene lost 6 bases, with 16 bases spanning the gap. The CDR3 has 14 amino acids. CDR3 nucleotide sequence: TGTGCCAGCAGCCAAGATGAAGGGGTGAATGGCTACACCTTC. Its protein product is CASSQDEGVNGYTF.

This clonotype was picked up many times. The J gene is TRBJ2-5, the V gene TRBV29-1, with D hard to call. The V end was cut by 3 bases, the J end by 2 bases, with 7 bases between. The CDR3 totals 12 residues. Per germline, CDR1 SQVTM and CDR2 ANQGSEA. CDR3: CSVESDQETQYF. CDR3 sequence (DNA): TGCAGCGTTGAGTCTGATCAAGAGACCCAGTACTTC.

The V call is TRBV7-8, the J call TRBJ2-2; TRBD2 matches at 7 bases. CDR1 and CDR2 (germline): SGHVS, FQNEAQ. V lost 4 bases, J lost 2 bases, and 7 bases stayed unmatched. The CDR3 consists of 16 residues. CDR3 sequence (DNA): TGTGCCAGCAGCTCCTTTAGCGGGTCAAACACCGGGGAGCTGTTTTTT. Its protein product is CASSSFSGSNTGELFF. The full variable domain, in which reference TRBV7-8 and TRBJ2-2 provide the parts outside the CDR3, is GAGVSQSPRYKVAKRGQDVALRCDPISGHVSLFWYQQALGQGPEFLTYFQNEAQLDKSGLPSDRFFAERPEGSVSTLKIQRTQQEDSAVYLCASSSFSGSNTGELFFGEGSRLTVL.

The CDR3 DNA reads TGTGCCAGCAGCACGGGGCGTGAGCAGTACTTC. Its protein is CASSTGREQYF. This chain uses TRBV11-2 with TRBJ2-7, with D possibly being TRBD1 or TRBD2 (5 bases each). The CDR3 is made up of 11 amino acids. The germline CDR1 and CDR2 sequences are SGHAT and FQNNGV. V lost 5 bases and J 7 bases, leaving 9 bases between the germline ends.

This chain connects TRBV7-9 to TRBJ2-7; 8 bases are a match to TRBD2. The V gene's germline CDR1 is SEHNR and CDR2 FQNEAQ (reference sequence). CDR3 length equals 16 residues. The junction had 6 bases not matched to a gene; V was cut back by 2 bases and J by 0 bases. The CDR3 DNA reads TGTGCCAGCAGCTTAACGCTAGCGGGCCTCTCCTACGAGCAGTACTTC. Translated, it gives CASSLTLAGLSYEQYF.

This chain links TRBV29-1 with TRBJ2-7, with 9 bases lining up with TRBD1. The CDR3 spans 11 residues. The germline V gene encodes CDR1 SQVTM and CDR2 ANQGSEA. The CDR3, as DNA: TGCACCCCGGGACAGGGCTACGAGCAGTACTTC. Protein product: CTPGQGYEQYF.